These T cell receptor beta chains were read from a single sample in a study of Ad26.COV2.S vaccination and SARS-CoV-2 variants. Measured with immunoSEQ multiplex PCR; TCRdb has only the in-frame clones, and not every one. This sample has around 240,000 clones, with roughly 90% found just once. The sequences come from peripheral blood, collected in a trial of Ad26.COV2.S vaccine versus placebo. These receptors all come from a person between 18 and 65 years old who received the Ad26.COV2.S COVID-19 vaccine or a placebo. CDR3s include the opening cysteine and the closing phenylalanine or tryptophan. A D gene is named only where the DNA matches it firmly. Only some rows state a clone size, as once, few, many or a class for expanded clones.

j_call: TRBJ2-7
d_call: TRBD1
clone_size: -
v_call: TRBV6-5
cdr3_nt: TGTGCCAGCAGTAAATCCGGGACAGCTTACGAGCAGTACTTC
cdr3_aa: CASSKSGTAYEQYF

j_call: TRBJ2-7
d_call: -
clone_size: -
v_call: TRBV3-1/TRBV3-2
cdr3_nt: TGTGCCAGCAGCCGTGGGGGCTTC
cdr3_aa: CASSRGGF

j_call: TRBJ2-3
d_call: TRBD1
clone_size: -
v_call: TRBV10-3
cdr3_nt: TGTGCCACCCGATCGGGGACAGGGGTCGATACGCAGTATTTT
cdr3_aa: CATRSGTGVDTQYF

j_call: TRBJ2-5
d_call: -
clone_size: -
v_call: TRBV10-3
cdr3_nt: TGTGCCGCCGCGTCGGGGGAAGAGACCCAGTACTTC
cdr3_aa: CAAASGEETQYF

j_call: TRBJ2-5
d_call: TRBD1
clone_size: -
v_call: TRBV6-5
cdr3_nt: TGTGCCAGCAGTAATACTCCCAGGGGGGAGACCCAGTACTTC
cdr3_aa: CASSNTPRGETQYF

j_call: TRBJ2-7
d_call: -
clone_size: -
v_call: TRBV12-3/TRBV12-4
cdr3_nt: TGTGCCAGCAGTTCCCCTCCCTACTACGAGCAGTACTTC
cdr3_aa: CASSSPPYYEQYF

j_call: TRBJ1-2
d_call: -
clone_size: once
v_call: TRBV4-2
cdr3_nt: TGTGCCAGCAGCCAAGTAGGGCAGGGTTCTGGCTACACCTTC
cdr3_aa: CASSQVGQGSGYTF

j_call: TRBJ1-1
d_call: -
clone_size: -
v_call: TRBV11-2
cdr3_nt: TGTGCCAGCAGAGAGGGCACTGAAGCTTTCTTT
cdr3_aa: CASREGTEAFF

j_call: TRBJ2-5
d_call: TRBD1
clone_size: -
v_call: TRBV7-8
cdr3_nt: TGTGCCAGCAGCTTAAAAAGGACAGGGGCCCAAGAGACCCAGTACTTC
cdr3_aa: CASSLKRTGAQETQYF

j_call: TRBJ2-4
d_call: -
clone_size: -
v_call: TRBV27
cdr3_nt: TGTGCCAGCAGTTTAATAGCTTCCGTCGAAAACATTCAGTACTTC
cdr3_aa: CASSLIASVENIQYF

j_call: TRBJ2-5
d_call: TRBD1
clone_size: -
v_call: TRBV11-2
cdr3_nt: TGTGCCAGCAGCATCACAGGGGGCAGGGTGGGAGAGACCCAGTACTTC
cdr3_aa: CASSITGGRVGETQYF

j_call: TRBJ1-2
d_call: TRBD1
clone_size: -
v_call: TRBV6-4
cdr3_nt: TGTGCCAGCAGCGCTGGGACAGGGCTCGGCTATGGCTACACCTTC
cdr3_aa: CASSAGTGLGYGYTF

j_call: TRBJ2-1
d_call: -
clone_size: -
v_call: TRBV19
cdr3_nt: TGTGCCAGTAGTATAACGGGGGCGGATTACAATGAGCAGTTCTTC
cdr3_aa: CASSITGADYNEQFF

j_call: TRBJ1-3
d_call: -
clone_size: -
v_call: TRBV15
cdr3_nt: TGTGCCACCAGCAGAGAATCCGGGAAGCAGAACTCTGGAAACACCATATATTTT
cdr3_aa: CATSRESGKQNSGNTIYF

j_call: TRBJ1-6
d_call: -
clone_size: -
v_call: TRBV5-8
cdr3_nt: TGTGCCAGCTTAGGGGCCACCTATAATTCACCCCTCCACTTT
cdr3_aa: CASLGATYNSPLHF

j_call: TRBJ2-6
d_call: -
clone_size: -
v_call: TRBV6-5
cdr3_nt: TGTGCCAGCAGTCCATTCTCTGGGGCCAACGTCCTGACTTTC
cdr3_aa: CASSPFSGANVLTF

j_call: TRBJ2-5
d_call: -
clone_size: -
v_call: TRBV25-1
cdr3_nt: TGTGCCAGCAGAATTGCGGGACAGCAAGAGACCCAGTACTTC
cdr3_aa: CASRIAGQQETQYF

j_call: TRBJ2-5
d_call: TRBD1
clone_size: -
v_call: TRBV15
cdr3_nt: TGTGCCACCAGCAGGGAGGGACAGGGAATTATGGAGACCCAGTACTTC
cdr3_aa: CATSREGQGIMETQYF

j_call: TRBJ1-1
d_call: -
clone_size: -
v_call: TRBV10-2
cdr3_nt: TGCGCCAGCAGTATAAACACTGAAGCTTTCTTT
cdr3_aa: CASSINTEAFF